This T cell receptor (beta chain) was found in a study of cytomegalovirus exposure and HLA in healthy donors (dated by TCRdb to 2016 to 2017). Some background on the complete study: According to an earlier analysis of 550 to 700 of the donors, about 190 million T cells yielded 90 million to 140 million unique TCR beta sequences and 250 to 350 Gb of sequence data. An earlier analysis of 450 to 750 of the donors used high-throughput TCR beta sequencing to judge whether each TCR beta V gene segment behaved as functional or pseudogenic. All discovery cohort repertoires had been generated using a single sequencing platform. HLA typing covered class I and class II loci at four-digit resolution. The number of typed donors differed by locus: about 620-640 for A, B, C, DRB1 and DQB1; roughly 510 for DQA1; roughly 600 for DPA1; and about 450 for DPB1. Because of strong linkage in the cohort, five DR-DQ haplotypes were treated as single units for association and clustering. A later genetic analysis took genome-wide SNP genotypes for about 65% of the roughly 670 donors and used that subset as a discovery cohort. Donor age, sex, ethnicity and CMV serostatus were collected together with the repertoire data. The aim of the study was to test whether cataloging public T cell receptors could identify signatures of past pathogen exposure. The study combined high-throughput TCR immunosequencing, statistical association of individual TCRs with disease status, and machine learning to predict cytomegalovirus infection status. To study patterns of TCR occurrence, a later analysis re-analyzed previously published TCR beta repertoires from 650 to 750 donors and added high-resolution HLA genotyping. In the later analysis, no new phenotypic data were used to find candidate immune exposures; instead, reliance was placed on TCR beta sequences and their occurrence across donors. Approximately 300 gigabases of sequencing data and tens of millions of unique TCR sequences were included in an early release covering several hundred HLA-typed donors. Of the roughly 400 genotyped donors, 65% to 90% were placed in the genetic ancestry cluster associated with self-reported Caucasian donors. Across approximately 400 genotyped donors of the cohort, an average of about 240,000 unique TCR beta nucleotide sequences per donor were sequenced, and roughly 20% of those sequences were non-productive. In addition to the first cohort of 666 subjects, a separate validation cohort of approximately 130 different subjects was used. The T cell repertoires of under 700 subjects were profiled by immunosequencing and related to cytomegalovirus serostatus. Study-wide findings and limitations: In vitro tests confirmed that three of the cytomegalovirus-associated TCR beta chains recognize cytomegalovirus antigens. In this cohort, only TCR beta chains were sequenced, and detectable features were limited by the absence of alpha or paired-chain data. Some IMGT-functional V segments, including TRBV6-2 and TRBV6-3, could not be told apart with the 87-base-pair reads, so those segments were excluded. According to a later analysis, parvovirus B19, influenza, CMV and Epstein-Barr virus appeared linked to several top co-occurrence clusters. A further reported finding was that TCR beta sequences accurately predicted the HLA-A and HLA-B alleles for most subjects in the first cohort. Cytomegalovirus status was reported to be diagnosed by the classifier with high specificity and sensitivity in both the original and validation cohorts. An earlier analysis of several hundred of the donors showed that most TCR beta V segments appeared in productive rearrangements either about 87% or about 30% of the time, which broadly matched IMGT annotations. Compared with the approximately 700-donor mean, donors in an Asian-associated ancestry cluster had fewer N-insertions in productive TCRs, according to a later genetic analysis. The only immune exposure information available for the cohort was CMV serostatus. A later analysis associated about 16,000 TCR beta sequences with specific HLA alleles at a false discovery rate of 0.05. Because some donors lacked HLA typing at each locus, the association tests relied only on the typed subset. A group of highly shared sequence variants was considered likely to be a technical artifact of the sequencing pipeline. Because counts were too low, seventeen rarely observed V segments, including chromosome 9 orphons, were excluded from the earlier analysis of 587 of the donors. The study gave a list of around 170 TCR beta chains associated with cytomegalovirus. A later analysis found that most CMV-associated TCR beta chains appeared HLA-restricted, with HLA associations seemingly driven largely by CMV exposure. V-gene and J-gene trimming of TCR beta chains was associated with a missense DCLRE1C variant in a later genetic analysis, and the association was replicated in an independent cohort. Roughly uniform sequencing depth across donors was assumed in presence/absence analyses, although this assumption may not hold. A later analysis found that HLA-associated TCR beta chains were more clonally expanded and had lower generation probabilities than equally common non-associated chains. The authors suggested that the approach could potentially be extended to other disease states and immunological phenotypes. When HLA alleles, especially DR and DQ, strongly co-occurred, TCR associations were difficult to assign to individual alleles. Most TCR sequences were observed very rarely across donors, whereas some public TCRs were present in many individuals. According to a later analysis, TCR association rates differed among HLA loci, with DRB1 alleles showing the most associated TCRs and HLA-C alleles showing the fewest. Linkage disequilibrium might explain the correlated functional status among segregating V segments, but an unknown experimental factor could not be ruled out.

The cohort consisted of approximately 670 healthy bone marrow donors. At the time of sampling, all cohort members were nominally healthy, though unrecorded immune exposures were likely present. The donor tested CMV seronegative, placing the donor among the 350 to 400 seronegative members of the cohort. A peripheral blood sample was collected from each donor, and TCR beta sequencing was performed on peripheral blood mononuclear cells. Genomic DNA extraction from the blood cell samples was performed with the Qiagen DNeasy Blood Extraction Kit. Library preparation was by the immunoSEQ multiplex PCR assay. For the multiplex PCR, a mixture combining 60 forward primers for TCR Vbeta segments and 13 reverse primers for TCR Jbeta segments was used. A multiplex PCR assay on genomic DNA amplified the CDR3 region of rearranged TCR beta genes. On the Illumina HiSeq System, the amplified TCR beta libraries were sequenced as 87-base-pair reads. The paper's processing steps were these. A later analysis tallied around 80 million unique TCR beta chains across the 600 to 700 repertoires, and around 10 million of those chains were shared by two or more donors. Raw reads were error-corrected and collapsed into unique sequences with a nearest-neighbor algorithm that merged closely related sequences to remove PCR and sequencing errors. Alignment of CDR3 sequences to IMGT reference sequences was used to assign V, D and J gene segments. For a sequence to be retained, a match of at least six nucleotides was required to both a V gene segment and a J gene segment. A rearrangement counted as productive if the CDR3 had no stop codons and remained in frame with V and J, and every other rearrangement counted as non-productive. Following IMGT convention, CDR3 was defined as the stretch from the second conserved V-encoded cysteine to the conserved J-encoded phenylalanine. The earlier analysis of roughly 590 of the donors excluded any sequence lacking an unambiguous match to a single V gene segment. In an earlier analysis of roughly 600 of the donors, a V segment was called functional when productive rearrangements were above 56.7%, and segregating when the standard deviation between donors exceeded 5%. A statistical classification framework was built to diagnose cytomegalovirus status from the catalog of TCR beta chain sequences. V and J gene assignment, in a later analysis, came from comparing TCR nucleotide sequences with IMGT/GENE-DB human TR gene sequences. A later analysis assigned CDR3 sequences and most-parsimonious VDJ recombination scenarios with the TCRdist pipeline. A later analysis defined each TCR beta chain by its CDR3 amino acid sequence plus V-gene family, and excluded reads lacking a unique V-gene family. As a way to deal with suspected cross-contamination and a sequencing artifact, a later analysis dropped hundreds of nucleotide sequences that were highly shared and had low generation probability. In a later analysis, a clonal expansion index was calculated for each public chain from normalized within-repertoire ranks of inferred template counts. A later analysis computed generation probabilities with a VDJ recombination model fitted to out-of-frame rearrangements, and checked the results against IGoR. In a later analysis, TCR-TCR, TCR-HLA and TCR-CMV co-occurrence was scored with hypergeometric tests, and a repertoire-size bias correction was applied to TCR pairs. A later analysis estimated false discovery rates by permuting HLA or CMV assignments 20 times. In a later analysis, co-occurring TCRs were grouped with DBSCAN, and TCRdist sequence similarity was added when clustering was performed within HLA-allele-positive subsets. Repertoires with fewer than 30,000 or more than 120,000 public chains, plus five repertoires with anomalous nucleotide sharing, were excluded from co-occurrence clustering. TCRdb obtained this table from immuneACCESS and retained in-frame rearrangements with V and J assigned. These tables miss some clones; where compared with another copy, unresolved V genes account for less than half of the shortfall, and the remainder is unexplained. That table supplies the V and J calls and clone size; D and trimming were determined from the DNA. Within this sample are 150,000 or so clones, with nearly 80% of them counted one time only. Jointly, the top ten make up approximately 3.1% of the sample.

At the junction V is shortened by 6 bases and J by 8 bases; bases outside the gene matches: 6. From the cysteine up to the phenylalanine, the CDR3 has a length of 13 residues. Just CDR3 DNA is preserved here, 39 bases in frame from base 1. The germline V gene (reference sequence) yields MNHEY for CDR1 and SMNVEV for CDR2. Comment on this clone: Its antigen specificity is not known. Base quality data are lacking; no much larger clone is found one base away.

The sequence was collected from a woman between 40 and 50 years old in good health and CMV-seronegative. The rearrangement combines TRBV27 with TRBJ1-4, and 7 junction bases match TRBD1. Sequenced sample: PBMCs. The DNA sequence is as follows: TGTGCCAGCAGCGGGACAGTGAGGGAAAAACTGTTTTTT. Its protein is CASSGTVREKLFF. When the CDR3 is completed using the reference TRBV27 and TRBJ1-4 genes on either side, the full variable domain is EAQVTQNPRYLITVTGKKLTVTCSQNMNHEYMSWYRQDPGLGLRQIYYSMNVEVTDKGDVPEGYKVSRKEKRNFPLILESPSPNQTSLYFCASSGTVREKLFFGSGTQLSVL.